These 25 T cell receptor beta chains originate from one sample sequenced in a study of tumor T cells in aggressive B-cell lymphoma. Using immunoSEQ multiplex PCR, the repertoire was profiled, and TCRdb retains in-frame clones only, with some absent. The sample shows some 7,900 clones, about four fifths of them seen only once. The sequenced sample was tumor tissue. These receptor sequences come from an adult with diffuse large B cell lymphoma.

This clone has just one count. The chain couples TRBV30 to TRBJ2-7; 12 bases line up with TRBD2. Trimming at V came to 2 bases and at J to 9 bases, leaving 8 bases not matched to a gene. Germline CDR1 reads GTSNPN; CDR2 reads SVGIG (reference sequence). This CDR3 comprises 14 residues. Here the CDR3 reads CAWSPSSGRAGQYF. In DNA, the CDR3 is TGTGCCTGGAGTCCATCTAGCGGGAGGGCCGGGCAGTACTTC. The entire variable domain, with the rest obtained from reference TRBV30 and TRBJ2-7, is as follows: SQTIHQWPATLVQPVGSPLSLECTVEGTSNPNLYWYRQAAGRGLQLLFYSVGIGQISSEVPQNLSASRPQDRQFILSSKKLLLSDSGFYLCAWSPSSGRAGQYFGPGTRLTVT.

This chain connects TRBV19 to TRBJ2-3; 11 bases agree with TRBD2. Trimming at V came to 8 bases and at J to 2 bases, leaving 6 bases not matched to a gene. The CDR3 runs 15 residues. Germline V lookup: CDR1 LNHDA, CDR2 SQIVND (reference sequence). The CDR3 coding sequence is TGTGCCAGTCTCGGGACTAGCGGCGACACAGATACGCAGTATTTT. The encoded protein is CASLGTSGDTDTQYF. Full variable domain (missing parts from reference TRBV19 and TRBJ2-3): DGGITQSPKYLFRKEGQNVTLSCEQNLNHDAMYWYRQDPGQGLRLIYYSQIVNDFQKGDIAEGYSVSREKKESFPLTVTSAQKNPTAFYLCASLGTSGDTDTQYFGPGTRLTVL.

V and J are TRBV12-5 and TRBJ2-7, with TRBD1 identical over 7 bases. The V gene end was trimmed by 6 bases and the J gene end by 7 bases; junction bases not matched to a gene: 15. Germline CDR1 reads LGHNT; CDR2 reads FRNRAP. The CDR3 has 15 amino acids. CDR3: CASGTFPNRGSEQYF. In nucleotides, the CDR3 is TGTGCTAGTGGAACCTTTCCTAACAGGGGAAGTGAGCAGTACTTC.

V usage is TRBV27 and J usage is TRBJ2-7; D gene ambiguous. Germline V gene sequence: CDR1 MNHEY, CDR2 SMNVEV (reference sequence). Trimming pared 2 bases from V and 3 bases from J, leaving 8 bases between. This CDR3 spans 13 amino acids. This CDR3 is CASSLGQFYEQYF. CDR3 nucleotide sequence: TGTGCCAGCAGTTTAGGGCAGTTCTACGAGCAGTACTTC.

J is TRBJ2-3 and V is TRBV27; 7 bases are shared with TRBD2. The CDR3 is 15 residues long. J lost 0 bases, V lost 4 bases, and 4 bases had no gene match. CDR1 is MNHEY, CDR2 SMNVEV, per germline (reference sequence). In DNA form, the CDR3 reads TGTGCCAGCAGTTCCAGCGGGGTTAGCACAGATACGCAGTATTTT. As protein: CASSSSGVSTDTQYF.

The CDR3 DNA follows: TGTGCCAGCAGTCCCGGGGATGAGCAGTTCTTC. This encodes CASSPGDEQFF. The chain combines TRBV27 with TRBJ2-1; D is possibly TRBD2 (5 bases). V lost 5 bases and J lost 8, with 7 bases in between. The CDR3 has 11 residues. Germline V CDR1 and CDR2: MNHEY, SMNVEV (reference sequence).

As for this clone: The same CDR3 arises from other DNA sequences in this sample as well. V gene TRBV19 combines with J gene TRBJ2-1; 9 nucleotides match TRBD2. The CDR3 covers 15 residues. Losses at the gene ends were 1 base for V and 2 bases for J; bases not matched to a gene: 0. The germline gives CDR1 LNHDA, CDR2 SQIVND (reference sequence). In nucleotides, the CDR3 is TGTGCCAGTAGTATAGTAGCGGGAGCCTACAATGAGCAGTTCTTC. This sequence encodes CASSIVAGAYNEQFF.

The gene calls are TRBV20-1 and TRBJ2-5, with D hard to call. Trimming pared 3 bases from V and 6 bases from J, leaving 5 bases between. Germline CDR1 and CDR2: DFQATT and SNEGSKA (reference sequence). There are 10 residues in the CDR3. The CDR3 spells CSASQKTQYF. The CDR3 nucleotides read TGCAGTGCTAGCCAGAAGACCCAGTACTTC.

Details on this clone: The conserved phenylalanine or tryptophan normally closing the CDR3 is absent here, so this likely arose from a read error. The limits of the CDR3 on the DNA are not certain, so only TCRdb's listed CDR3 is given. CDR3: CATSGDRATETFS. V is TRBV2 and J is TRBJ1-1; TRBD1, the D gene given by the table, was not confirmed from the DNA. The CDR3 totals 13 residues, both ends included. CDR1 and CDR2 (germline): SNHLY, FYNNEI.

CDR3 residues: CASSFRGREAFF. The CDR3 DNA follows: TGTGCCAGCAGTTTCAGGGGAAGGGAAGCTTTCTTT. This sequence joins TRBV27 and TRBJ1-1; TRBD1 is a possible D gene (6 bases). Germline values: CDR1 MNHEY, CDR2 SMNVEV (reference sequence). V dropped 3 bases and J dropped 8 bases, with 10 bases sitting between them. There are 12 residues in the CDR3.

The rearrangement links TRBV28 to TRBJ1-5; TRBD1 is a possible D gene (5 bases). Between the trimmed V and J ends, which lost 10 bases and 11 bases, there was a span of 27 bases. The CDR3 sequence is 15 residues long. Germline V gene lookup returns CDR1 MDHEN and CDR2 SYDVKM. The CDR3 coding sequence is TGTGCCACCAATCGGGTGGGGCGCGTAATCCAGTCCCAGCATTTT. Protein: CATNRVGRVIQSQHF.

V gene TRBV20-1 combines with J gene TRBJ2-3; D possibly corresponds to TRBD2 (6 bases). This CDR3 is built from 11 residues. Germline lookup yields CDR1 DFQATT and CDR2 SNEGSKA (reference sequence). The chain's CDR3 is CSAGKTDTQYF. CDR3 sequence (DNA): TGCAGCGCGGGAAAGACAGATACGCAGTATTTT.

The sample holds one count of this clone. The chain combines TRBV4-3 with TRBJ2-3; TRBD2 matches at 7 bases. V lost 0 bases and J lost 2; bases outside the gene matches: 8. The germline gives CDR1 LGHNA, CDR2 YSLEER. The CDR3 has 17 residues. The CDR3 DNA reads TGCGCCAGCAGCCAAGATCGAGTAGCGGGCATCACAGATACGCAGTATTTT. Its protein product is CASSQDRVAGITDTQYF.

This clone showed up just a few times. The chain joins TRBV5-1 to TRBJ2-7; D is possibly TRBD1 (6 bases). V was pared by 6 bases and J by 1 base, with 11 bases between. Germline-derived CDR1 and CDR2 are SGHRS and YFSETQ. This CDR3 comprises 13 residues. The CDR3 bases are TGCGCCAGCATGGGGGCCCCTTCCTACGAGCAGTACTTC. Translated, it gives CASMGAPSYEQYF.

The chain is built from TRBV28 and TRBJ2-7; 7 nucleotides line up with TRBD1. This CDR3 comprises 14 residues. CDR1 is MDHEN, CDR2 SYDVKM, per germline. After removal of 3 bases from V and 6 bases from J, the junction contained 8 bases not matched to a gene. CDR3 amino acids: CASSLSDRLGEQYF. The CDR3 coding sequence is TGTGCCAGCAGTTTGTCGGACAGGTTAGGCGAGCAGTACTTC.

CDR3 sequence (DNA): TGTGCCAGCAGCCAAGACCAAACTGCTGGAAACACCATATATTTT. It is translated as CASSQDQTAGNTIYF. The V gene is TRBV4-2, the J gene TRBJ1-3; D remains unclear. Germline V lookup: CDR1 LGHNA, CDR2 YNFKEQ. Trimming removed 0 bases from V and 2 bases from J, with 8 bases in between. CDR3 size: 15 residues.

The chain couples TRBV19 to TRBJ1-1; D possibly corresponds to TRBD1 (5 bases). The CDR3 is 16 residues long. The germline V and J ends were trimmed by 6 bases and 0 bases, with 17 bases remaining between them. Germline CDR1 is LNHDA and CDR2 is SQIVND (reference sequence). The CDR3 loop reads CASSPGAKGMNTEAFF. The CDR3 DNA reads TGTGCCAGTAGCCCTGGGGCAAAGGGCATGAACACTGAAGCTTTCTTT.

This rearrangement joins TRBV5-1 to TRBJ2-3, with a weak D call TRBD2 (5 bases). The V gene lost 0 bases and the J gene lost 0 bases, with 14 bases spanning the gap. This CDR3 spans 17 amino acids. CDR1 is SGHRS, CDR2 YFSETQ, per germline. DNA of the CDR3: TGCGCCAGCAGCTTGGCCCGGGGAGAGTCTAGCACAGATACGCAGTATTTT. Protein product: CASSLARGESSTDTQYF.

This chain joins TRBV9 and TRBJ1-2; D is unclear. With 4 bases removed from V and 8 bases from J, the gap between germline ends came to 12 bases. The CDR3 is 12 amino acids. CDR1 is SGDLS and CDR2 is YYNGEE in the germline V gene. The CDR3: CASSQSPAGYTF. In DNA, the CDR3 is TGTGCCAGCAGCCAGTCCCCTGCCGGCTACACCTTC.

The count of this clone is one. The chain employs TRBV7-8 and TRBJ2-2; the D gene is possibly TRBD2 (7 bases). The CDR3 runs to 17 residues. Deletions cut 4 bases from V and 4 bases from J, with 19 bases between. CDR1 and CDR2 (germline): SGHVS, FQNEAQ. The CDR3 protein is CASSSHLGGAGTGELFF. CDR3 DNA: TGTGCCAGCAGCTCCCATTTGGGGGGGGCGGGCACCGGGGAGCTGTTTTTT.

V gene TRBV30 combines with J gene TRBJ1-2; 8 bases are a match to TRBD1. Unmatched junction bases numbered 3, after V lost 2 bases and J lost 4 bases. Germline V lookup: CDR1 GTSNPN, CDR2 SVGIG (reference sequence). The CDR3 extends over 13 amino acids. CDR3 loop: CAWSPGGGYGYTF. Written as DNA, the CDR3 is TGTGCCTGGAGTCCAGGGGGCGGCTATGGCTACACCTTC.

This chain links TRBV7-2 with TRBJ2-1, with 11 bases fitting TRBD2. The CDR3 sequence is 16 residues long. V dropped 1 base and J dropped 10; count of bases not matched to a gene: 9. Germline assignment: CDR1 SGHTA and CDR2 FQGNSA. The CDR3 reads CASSLEGSGRAAEQFF. CDR3 bases: TGTGCCAGCAGCTTAGAAGGTAGCGGGAGGGCCGCGGAGCAGTTCTTC.

The chain combines TRBV4-2 with TRBJ1-2; D gene unclear. Per germline, CDR1 LGHNA and CDR2 YNFKEQ. V lost 0 bases and J 0 bases, leaving 11 bases between the germline ends. The CDR3 covers 16 residues. In nucleotides, the CDR3 is TGTGCCAGCAGCCAAGATGCGGCGAATACTAACTATGGCTACACCTTC. Its translation is CASSQDAANTNYGYTF.

The CDR3 coding sequence is TGTGCCAGCAGCTTAGATATCGGACAGGTTTTTTTCACAGATACGCAGTATTTT. Translated: CASSLDIGQVFFTDTQYF. The J gene is TRBJ2-3, the V gene TRBV11-2; 7 nucleotides agree with TRBD1. CDR3 size: 18 residues. Looked up from germline, CDR1 is SGHAT and CDR2 is FQNNGV. The J segment lost 2 bases and the V segment lost 0 bases, leaving 11 bases of the junction unmatched.

The J gene is TRBJ2-5, the V gene TRBV30; the D gene is possibly TRBD1 (5 bases). CDR3 length equals 12 residues. Per the germline V gene, CDR1 is GTSNPN and CDR2 is SVGIG (reference sequence). V gave up 6 bases and J gave up 5 bases, with 13 bases separating them. The CDR3, as DNA: TGTGCCTGCTTCGCGGCAGGGGAGACCCAGTACTTC. As protein: CACFAAGETQYF.